The 5 T cell receptor beta chains listed next were all sequenced from one sample in a study of cytomegalovirus exposure and HLA in healthy donors. Primers for the PCR totalled 60 Vbeta and 13 Jbeta. TCRdb's copy holds only in-frame clones and misses some; the assay was immunoSEQ multiplex PCR. The sample includes approximately 90,000 clones, roughly 80% of them seen just once. The sample comprised PBMCs. The source of these receptors is a boy younger than 18 in good health and CMV-seronegative.

This chain joins TRBV4-2 and TRBJ2-1; a weak D match, TRBD2 (5 bases). Germline CDR1 is LGHNA and CDR2 is YNFKEQ. CDR3 length: 17 residues. The V and J ends lost 3 bases and 7 bases respectively, with 22 bases between them. The CDR3 spells CASSHAKRTLPGNEQFF. CDR3 bases: TGTGCCAGCAGCCACGCAAAGCGGACTCTTCCTGGGAATGAGCAGTTCTTC.

The CDR3 region has the DNA TGCGCCAGCAGCTTGGGGCCAGGGGCGCGGAGCTACACCTTC. Translation: CASSLGPGARSYTF. V usage is TRBV5-1 and J usage is TRBJ1-2; weak D call: TRBD1 (6 bases). The CDR3 is made up of 14 amino acids. Germline CDR1 is SGHRS and CDR2 is YFSETQ. Trimming shortened V by 0 bases and J by 9 bases, and 15 bases separated the two germline ends.

V usage is TRBV4-1 and J usage is TRBJ2-1, with 12 positions matching TRBD2. Trimming removed 4 bases from V and 10 bases from J; junction bases left unmatched: 11. The germline V gene has CDR1 MGHRA and CDR2 YSYEKL. This CDR3 has 16 amino acids. The CDR3: CASSPLRSSGRGEQFF. As DNA, the CDR3 is TGCGCCAGCAGCCCCCTTAGGTCTAGCGGGAGGGGAGAGCAGTTCTTC.

The V call is TRBV7-8, the J call TRBJ1-5; D call uncertain. Deletions cut 5 bases from V and 0 bases from J, with 11 bases between. Germline-derived CDR1 and CDR2 are SGHVS and FQNEAQ. This CDR3 comprises 15 residues. The CDR3 region has the DNA TGTGCCAGCAGCCTCGCGAGGGCTAGCAATCAGCCCCAGCATTTT. Encoded protein: CASSLARASNQPQHF.

V usage is TRBV10-1 and J usage is TRBJ2-5; 14 bases are a match to TRBD2. The CDR3 contains 15 residues. With 4 bases clipped from V and 4 bases from J, the junction kept 2 bases outside the gene matches. Germline V gene data show CDR1 as WNHNN and CDR2 as SYGVQD (reference sequence). The CDR3 region is CASSATSGGVETQYF. The CDR3 DNA reads as TGCGCCAGCAGTGCGACTAGCGGGGGGGTAGAGACCCAGTACTTC.